The T cell receptor beta chain described here comes from a study of glioma-infiltrating T cells after dendritic cell vaccination. Study at large: Dendritic cells derived from monocytes and pulsed with autologous tumor lysate formed the vaccine.

Clones were read by immunoSEQ multiplex PCR, and TCRdb kept only the in-frame ones, dropping some. The sample records 100,000 to 120,000 clones, nearly 90% being singletons. Time point of the sample: after dendritic cell vaccination, including at tumor progression/relapse. With V trimmed by 2 bases and J by 3 bases, 8 bases remained unmatched. CDR3 length: 16 amino acids. In germline, CDR1 is SGHVS, CDR2 FQNEAQ. Findings of the study overall: Few patients contributed both blood and tumor specimens.

Turning to this clone: What it binds is unknown.

This TCR came from a human donor with glioblastoma. The chain is built from TRBV7-8 and TRBJ2-3; 7 nucleotides agree with TRBD2. The material sequenced was blood, taken after dendritic cell vaccination. The CDR3 region is CASSLRGGSVTDTQYF. CDR3 nucleotide sequence: TGTGCCAGCAGCTTAAGGGGCGGGAGTGTGACAGATACGCAGTATTTT.